The clone carrying this TCR beta chain was counted ten times or more. Its antigen is currently unknown. Construction of TCR beta libraries was performed using quantitative 5'-RACE with molecular barcodes. TCRdb processed the 5' RACE reads anew with MiXCR; each CDR3 protein has one entry. The sample lists a few hundred thousand distinct CDR3 sequences, about 11% occurring once. This record belongs to a study of CD8 T cells in ankylosing spondylitis. Overall study results and limits: A motif of under ten highly homologous TCR beta variants was seen as apparently characteristic of ankylosing spondylitis blood. It was reported that disease-linked clones were significantly enriched in matched ankylosing spondylitis synovial fluid. Relatively scarce in peripheral blood, disease-linked clones were CD8+.

The clonotype comes from a male donor with ankylosing spondylitis or in good health (not recorded which). Sequencing was performed on blood, either unsorted or a sorted T cell fraction (not recorded which).

Here the CDR3 reads CAIAPPTSGGDTQYF. CDR3 bases: TGTGCCATCGCCCCCCCGACTAGCGGGGGGGATACGCAGTATTTT. The V call is TRBV12-3 or TRBV12-4, the J call TRBJ2-3, with 13 nucleotides matching TRBD2. This CDR3 has 15 residues. V was pared by 10 bases and J by 6 bases, with 10 bases of the junction left unmatched.